This entry lists 13 T cell receptor beta chains sequenced from one sample in a study of T cells after yellow fever vaccination. In TCRdb, the 5' RACE reads were re-called with MiXCR into one record per CDR3 protein. The table has about 400,000 distinct CDR3 sequences, about 6% seen once; the top ten hold approximately 16%. This material consisted of PBMCs, taken 5 days after the yellow fever booster vaccination. The receptors originated from a young man who received the YFV17D yellow fever vaccine.

The chain uses TRBV5-4 and TRBJ2-1; D possibly corresponds to TRBD2 (5 bases). The CDR3 totals 19 residues. Germline CDR1 and CDR2: SGHNT and YYREEE (reference sequence). Deletions cut 2 bases from V and 0 bases from J, with 21 bases between. This CDR3 reads CASSFVVGDIISSYNEQFF. The CDR3 coding sequence is TGTGCCAGCAGCTTCGTAGTGGGAGATATCATAAGCTCCTACAATGAGCAGTTCTTC.

In this sample, this clonotype turned up a few times. This chain links TRBV4-3 with TRBJ2-2; TRBD2 might be the D (5 bases). Germline V CDR1 and CDR2: LGHNA, YSLEER. The germline V and J ends were trimmed by 0 bases and 1 base, with 9 bases remaining between them. This CDR3 comprises 16 residues. This chain's CDR3 is CASSQESGKNTGELFF. The CDR3 DNA follows: TGCGCCAGCAGCCAAGAAAGCGGAAAGAACACCGGGGAGCTGTTTTTT.

This clonotype was seen at least ten times. The rearrangement uses TRBV12-3 or TRBV12-4 and TRBJ2-5; 7 bases line up with TRBD1. The ends lost 8 bases at V and 3 bases at J; junction bases unmatched: 6. The CDR3 consists of 13 residues. The CDR3 here is CASVRGQKETQYF. The DNA of the CDR3 is TGTGCCAGCGTGAGGGGACAGAAAGAGACCCAGTACTTC.

This chain uses TRBV28 with TRBJ1-1, with D hard to call. The CDR3 extends over 14 amino acids. The germline V gene encodes CDR1 MDHEN and CDR2 SYDVKM. Trimming pared 3 bases from V and 4 bases from J, leaving 12 bases between. The CDR3, as DNA: TGTGCCAGCAGTTTTCGTGGGGTCGGCACTGAAGCTTTCTTT. It translates to CASSFRGVGTEAFF. Based on the CDR3 plus reference TRBV28 and TRBJ1-1, the full variable domain is DVKVTQSSRYLVKRTGEKVFLECVQDMDHENMFWYRQDPGLGLRLIYFSYDVKMKEKGDIPEGYSVSREKKERFSLILESASTNQTSMYLCASSFRGVGTEAFFGQGTRLTVV.

This clonotype was counted a few times. This rearrangement joins TRBV6-1 to TRBJ2-7; no clear D. Germline lookup yields CDR1 MNHNS and CDR2 SASEGT. There are 15 residues in the CDR3. Trimming pared 6 bases from V and 0 bases from J, leaving 15 bases between. The CDR3 spells CASSPGWRSSYEQYF. Written as DNA, the CDR3 is TGTGCCAGCAGCCCGGGCTGGAGAAGCTCCTACGAGCAGTACTTC.

The sample holds a few counts of this clonotype. The genes are TRBV18 and TRBJ2-1, with 10 bases aligning to TRBD2. Germline lookup yields CDR1 KGHSH and CDR2 LQKENI. V gave up 1 base and J gave up 9 bases; unmatched junction bases: 15. The CDR3 is made up of 18 amino acids. CDR3 residues: CASSPLGAWSSGSAEQFF. The CDR3 DNA sequence: TGTGCCAGCTCACCACTCGGGGCATGGTCTAGCGGGAGCGCTGAGCAGTTCTTC.

This clonotype came up many times. The chain uses TRBV20-1 and TRBJ2-7; possible D gene TRBD2, 6 bases. The CDR3 totals 15 residues. V dropped 5 bases and J dropped 4 bases, with 21 bases sitting between them. Germline CDR1 and CDR2: DFQATT and SNEGSKA (reference sequence). The CDR3 DNA follows: TGCAGTGCTTCCCGCCCCCGGACTACAATTTACGAGCAGTACTTC. Translated, it gives CSASRPRTTIYEQYF.

V is TRBV12-3 or TRBV12-4 and J is TRBJ2-2; 8 nucleotides match TRBD1. This CDR3 contains 15 residues. The V segment lost 7 bases and the J segment 0 bases; nucleotides outside the gene matches: 4. The CDR3 bases are TGTGCCAGCACCCGGACAGGGTCGAACACCGGGGAGCTGTTTTTT. It translates to CASTRTGSNTGELFF.

This clonotype came up many times. The chain has TRBV5-1 and TRBJ2-7, with D uncertain. CDR1 SGHRS and CDR2 YFSETQ come from the germline V gene. The CDR3 totals 13 residues. Trimming took 5 bases from V and 0 from J, leaving 9 bases between them. Here the CDR3 DNA reads TGCGCCAGCAGTAATTCTCTCTCCTACGAGCAGTACTTC. It encodes CASSNSLSYEQYF.

This chain joins TRBV7-8 and TRBJ2-1, with TRBD2 identical over 8 bases. Germline loops: CDR1 SGHVS, CDR2 FQNEAQ. This CDR3 has 17 residues. V lost 4 bases to trimming and J lost 6 bases; unmatched junction nucleotides: 14. CDR3 amino acids: CASSSLQTSAIFNEQFF. The CDR3 DNA follows: TGTGCCAGCAGCTCCCTCCAGACTAGCGCTATATTCAATGAGCAGTTCTTC.

The chain is built from TRBV28 and TRBJ1-4; D gene uncertain. V shed 3 bases and J shed 3 bases, with 5 bases lying between them. Germline CDR1 is MDHEN and CDR2 is SYDVKM. This CDR3 has 13 amino acids. The CDR3 sequence: CASSLEPNEKLFF. In DNA form, the CDR3 reads TGTGCCAGCAGTTTGGAGCCTAATGAAAAACTGTTTTTT.

This clonotype was counted many times. The chain employs TRBV12-3 or TRBV12-4 and TRBJ2-5; TRBD1 is a possible D gene (6 bases). V lost 5 bases and J lost 7, with 23 bases in between. The CDR3 extends over 16 amino acids. In DNA, the CDR3 is TGTGCCAGCAGTAGCCAGGGGCGGACAAAACGGGGGACCCAGTACTTC. This encodes CASSSQGRTKRGTQYF.

Many counts were recorded for this clonotype. The rearrangement joins TRBV15 to TRBJ2-2, with D possibly matching TRBD1 (8 bases). Trimming left V 5 bases short and J 3 bases short, with 13 bases between. The CDR3 spans 15 residues. In germline, CDR1 is LNHNV, CDR2 YYDKDF (reference sequence). The CDR3 loop is CATSSQGGYTGELFF. In DNA, the CDR3 is TGTGCCACCAGCTCACAGGGGGGGTACACCGGGGAGCTGTTTTTT.